The 21 T cell receptor beta chains given below trace back to one sample, sequenced in a study of T cell changes during pregnancy in multiple sclerosis. Measured with immunoSEQ multiplex PCR; TCRdb has only the in-frame clones, and not every one. Of roughly 69,000 clones listed, roughly 90% are singletons. This specimen was peripheral blood, taken in the second trimester of pregnancy. Receptor source: a female donor with multiple sclerosis, enrolled in a pregnancy study.

CDR3 sequence: CAWSAGAGGGTKQYF. The CDR3 region has the DNA TGTGCCTGGAGCGCGGGAGCGGGGGGGGGCACGAAGCAGTACTTC. V usage is TRBV30 and J usage is TRBJ2-7, with 10 bases lining up with TRBD2. The CDR3 consists of 15 residues. Germline V lookup: CDR1 GTSNPN, CDR2 SVGIG (reference sequence). Trimming at V came to 3 bases and at J to 8 bases, leaving 13 bases not matched to a gene.

This chain uses TRBV5-1 with TRBJ1-2; 10 bases are a match to TRBD1. V dropped 1 base and J dropped 5; count of bases not matched to a gene: 5. Germline loops: CDR1 SGHRS, CDR2 YFSETQ. The CDR3 spans 15 residues. The DNA of the CDR3 is TGCGCCAGCAGCTTGCAAACGGGACAGGGGTATGGCTACACCTTC. Protein: CASSLQTGQGYGYTF.

In its sample, this clone was seen a few times. The rearrangement uses TRBV30 and TRBJ2-1; 7 bases are shared with TRBD2. V dropped 2 bases and J dropped 13; count of bases not matched to a gene: 5. This CDR3 is 11 amino acids long. The V gene's germline CDR1 is GTSNPN and CDR2 SVGIG (reference sequence). The CDR3 nucleotides are TGTGCCTGGAGTTGGAGCGGGGATCAGTTCTTC. Translation gives CAWSWSGDQFF.

The V call is TRBV2, the J call TRBJ2-6, with TRBD1 matching over 8 bases. This CDR3 is built from 17 residues. From germline, CDR1 is SNHLY and CDR2 FYNNEI. After removal of 6 bases from V and 0 bases from J, the junction contained 7 bases not matched to a gene. This CDR3 reads CASRSPGGASGANVLTF. The CDR3 DNA follows: TGTGCCAGCAGGTCCCCAGGGGGCGCCTCTGGGGCCAACGTCCTGACTTTC.

The chain carries TRBV30 and TRBJ1-2, with TRBD1 matching 10 bases. CDR3 length: 12 amino acids. Germline V gene data show CDR1 as GTSNPN and CDR2 as SVGIG (reference sequence). J gave up 7 bases and V 3 bases, and 2 bases lay outside the gene matches. CDR3 protein: CAWSRDRGGYTF. DNA of the CDR3: TGTGCCTGGAGCAGGGACAGGGGTGGCTACACCTTC.

The rearrangement links TRBV10-3 to TRBJ1-1, with no clear D. Trimming stripped 3 bases from V and 4 bases from J, with 9 bases between. The CDR3 runs to 13 residues. Germline loops: CDR1 ENHRY, CDR2 SYGVKD. The CDR3 nucleotides are TGTGCCATCAGTGATGGAGCTGGCACTGAAGCTTTCTTT. Its translation is CAISDGAGTEAFF.

The genes are TRBV30 and TRBJ1-1; D not certain. CDR1 GTSNPN and CDR2 SVGIG come from the germline V gene (reference sequence). Trimming pared 5 bases from V and 3 bases from J, leaving 13 bases between. This CDR3 contains 13 residues. DNA of the CDR3: TGTGCCTGGGCGAGAGGGCTCGACACTGAAGCTTTCTTT. This codes for CAWARGLDTEAFF.

V usage is TRBV5-1 and J usage is TRBJ2-3; the match to TRBD2 covers 11 bases. Germline V lookup: CDR1 SGHRS, CDR2 YFSETQ. The V and J ends lost 3 bases and 1 base, in that order; junction bases with no gene match: 4. The CDR3 runs 16 residues. CDR3 sequence reads: CASSSGTSGGTDTQYF. The CDR3 region has the DNA TGCGCCAGCAGCTCAGGGACTAGCGGAGGCACAGATACGCAGTATTTT.

This chain links TRBV30 with TRBJ1-2, with a possible D match to TRBD1 (6 bases). V lost 1 base and J 8 bases, leaving 14 bases between the germline ends. Germline CDR1 GTSNPN, CDR2 SVGIG (reference sequence). This CDR3 spans 13 amino acids. The CDR3 region is CAWSGYRASGYTF. In nucleotides, the CDR3 is TGTGCCTGGAGTGGTTACAGGGCTAGCGGCTACACCTTC.

The gene calls are TRBV2 and TRBJ2-3, with 7 bases aligning to TRBD1. The ends lost 8 bases at V and 4 bases at J; junction bases unmatched: 9. The CDR3 has 14 residues. Per germline, CDR1 SNHLY and CDR2 FYNNEI. The CDR3 spells CASADRTLADTQYF. The CDR3 DNA follows: TGTGCCAGCGCGGACAGGACCCTCGCAGATACGCAGTATTTT. The whole variable domain, remainder taken from reference TRBV2 and TRBJ2-3, is EPEVTQTPSHQVTQMGQEVILRCVPISNHLYFYWYRQILGQKVEFLVSFYNNEISEKSEIFDDQFSVERPDGSNFTLKIRSTKLEDSAMYFCASADRTLADTQYFGPGTRLTVL.

The chain joins TRBV15 to TRBJ2-4, with D maybe TRBD1 (5 bases). Trimming took off 6 bases at V and 2 bases at J, with 14 bases between the two ends. The V gene's germline CDR1 is LNHNV and CDR2 YYDKDF (reference sequence). CDR3 length equals 15 residues. This CDR3 is CATSPGPGSKNIQYF. In DNA form, the CDR3 reads TGTGCCACCAGTCCAGGACCAGGGTCCAAAAACATTCAGTACTTC. The variable domain in full, completed from reference TRBV15 and TRBJ2-4, reads DAMVIQNPRYQVTQFGKPVTLSCSQTLNHNVMYWYQQKSSQAPKLLFHYYDKDFNNEADTPDNFQSRRPNTSFCFLDIRSPGLGDTAMYLCATSPGPGSKNIQYFGAGTRLSVL.

The rearrangement joins TRBV5-1 to TRBJ1-4; D gene unclear. Germline V gene sequence: CDR1 SGHRS, CDR2 YFSETQ. V lost 0 bases to trimming and J lost 8 bases, with 11 bases between them. The CDR3 sequence is 14 residues long. The CDR3 DNA sequence: TGCGCCAGCAGCTTGGTTCAATCGGGGGAAAAACTGTTTTTT. It specifies CASSLVQSGEKLFF.

This chain uses TRBV4-2 with TRBJ1-4; perhaps TRBD1 as D (5 bases). Germline CDR1 is LGHNA and CDR2 is YNFKEQ. Trimming shortened V by 0 bases and J by 1 base, and 9 bases separated the two germline ends. This CDR3 is built from 16 residues. CDR3 nucleotides: TGTGCCAGCAGCCAAGATTTGGGGGGAACTAATGAAAAACTGTTTTTT. Translation gives CASSQDLGGTNEKLFF.

The chain carries TRBV29-1 and TRBJ2-7; D possibly corresponds to TRBD2 (6 bases). Germline V gene sequence: CDR1 SQVTM, CDR2 ANQGSEA. The V end lost 4 bases, the J end lost 5 bases, and 18 bases lay between the germline ends. The CDR3 has 14 amino acids. The CDR3, as DNA: TGCAGCGTTGGGGAGACGGGAGTGATCCACGAGCAGTACTTC. It is translated as CSVGETGVIHEQYF.

V and J are TRBV25-1 and TRBJ1-2; the match to TRBD1 covers 9 bases. Germline CDR1 MGHDK, CDR2 SYGVNS. V lost 6 bases, J lost 3 bases, and 5 bases stayed unmatched. CDR3 size: 14 residues. The CDR3 sequence: CASSRTGADYGYTF. CDR3 bases: TGTGCCAGCAGCAGGACAGGGGCTGACTATGGCTACACCTTC.

The V call is TRBV5-5, the J call TRBJ2-7; 13 nucleotides line up with TRBD2. CDR1 and CDR2 (germline): SGHKS, YYEKEE (reference sequence). The CDR3 runs to 16 residues. The J segment lost 3 bases and the V segment lost 4 bases, leaving 7 bases of the junction unmatched. CDR3 in DNA: TGTGCCAGCAGCGGGGGACTAGCGGGACGTTACTACGAGCAGTACTTC. This gives the protein CASSGGLAGRYYEQYF. Filled out from reference TRBV5-5 and TRBJ2-7, the complete variable domain reads DAGVTQSPTHLIKTRGQQVTLRCSPISGHKSVSWYQQVLGQGPQFIFQYYEKEERGRGNFPDRFSARQFPNYSSELNVNALLLGDSALYLCASSGGLAGRYYEQYFGPGTRLTVT.

The chain employs TRBV27 and TRBJ2-1; possible D gene TRBD2, 6 bases. The CDR3 is made up of 16 amino acids. Germline V gene data show CDR1 as MNHEY and CDR2 as SMNVEV (reference sequence). With 5 bases removed from V and 1 base from J, the gap between germline ends came to 15 bases. CDR3 coding DNA: TGTGCCAGCAGTCTGCACCGGGGGACGTCCTACAATGAGCAGTTCTTC. Translated: CASSLHRGTSYNEQFF.

This chain joins TRBV30 and TRBJ2-3; D gene unclear. V was shortened by 4 bases and J by 0 bases, with 11 bases between the two germline ends. The CDR3 spans 14 residues. Germline V gives CDR1 GTSNPN, CDR2 SVGIG (reference sequence). This CDR3 reads CAWMRSTSTDTQYF. CDR3 sequence (DNA): TGTGCCTGGATGCGGAGCACTAGCACAGATACGCAGTATTTT.

CDR3 loop: CASSVADTQYF. As DNA, the CDR3 is TGTGCCAGCAGCGTAGCGGATACGCAGTATTTT. V gene TRBV9 combines with J gene TRBJ2-3; D gene uncertain. This CDR3 region has 11 residues. With 0 bases removed from V and 6 bases from J, the gap between germline ends came to 2 bases. The V gene's germline CDR1 is SGDLS and CDR2 YYNGEE.

This rearrangement joins TRBV5-6 to TRBJ2-7; 7 bases agree with TRBD1. V trimming: 0 bases; J trimming: 4 bases; junction bases outside the gene matches: 10. The germline V gene encodes CDR1 SGHDT and CDR2 YYEEEE. The CDR3 runs 16 residues. The CDR3 region has the DNA TGTGCCAGCAGCTTGGTAACAGGGGTGGATTGGTACGAGCAGTACTTC. Its protein product is CASSLVTGVDWYEQYF. Looking up the rest from reference TRBV5-6 and TRBJ2-7 gives the full variable domain: DAGVTQSPTHLIKTRGQQVTLRCSPKSGHDTVSWYQQALGQGPQFIFQYYEEEERQRGNFPDRFSGHQFPNYSSELNVNALLLGDSALYLCASSLVTGVDWYEQYFGPGTRLTVT.

V gene TRBV4-3 combines with J gene TRBJ1-3, with D tentatively TRBD1 (5 bases). From germline, CDR1 is LGHNA and CDR2 YSLEER. V was cut by 4 bases and J by 1 base, with 14 bases left in between. The CDR3 length is 16 residues. As DNA, the CDR3 is TGCGCCAGCAGCCCCTCCTCCAGGGCATCTGGAAACACCATATATTTT. Encoded protein: CASSPSSRASGNTIYF.